The 25 T cell receptor beta chains reported below all come from one sample, sequenced in a study of cytomegalovirus exposure and HLA in healthy donors. PCR primers comprised 60 Vbeta and 13 Jbeta primers. Here immunoSEQ multiplex PCR was the method, and the copy in TCRdb shows in-frame clones only, minus some. The sample records about 84,000 clones, 85% to 90% being singletons. What was sequenced was PBMCs. The receptors were gathered from a man between 18 and 35 years old in good health and CMV-seronegative.

V is TRBV5-1 and J is TRBJ2-3; TRBD1 agrees at 7 bases. CDR3 length: 13 residues. Per germline, CDR1 SGHRS and CDR2 YFSETQ. Trimming removed 4 bases from V and 10 bases from J; junction bases left unmatched: 9. The DNA of the CDR3 is TGCGCCAGCAGCCGGGACAGCATGGATCCGCAGTATTTT. Its protein product is CASSRDSMDPQYF.

As DNA, the CDR3 is TGTGCCAGTAAGGGGTCTCACACTGAAGCTTTCTTT. This sequence encodes CASKGSHTEAFF. V gene TRBV28 combines with J gene TRBJ1-1; tentative D call: TRBD1 (5 bases). V was clipped by 9 bases and J by 3 bases, with 11 bases between them. Germline CDR1 reads MDHEN; CDR2 reads SYDVKM. The CDR3 is 12 residues long.

The J gene is TRBJ2-7, the V gene TRBV7-9, with unresolved D. With 4 bases removed from V and 5 bases from J, the gap between germline ends came to 9 bases. CDR3 length: 12 amino acids. From germline, CDR1 is SEHNR and CDR2 FQNEAQ (reference sequence). CDR3: CASSSRRDEQYF. The CDR3 nucleotides are TGTGCCAGCAGCTCTAGGCGCGACGAGCAGTACTTC.

The J gene is TRBJ2-4, the V gene TRBV4-1, with TRBD2 matching 11 bases. After removal of 5 bases from V and 0 bases from J, the junction contained 6 bases not matched to a gene. The CDR3 has 17 amino acids. Per the germline V gene, CDR1 is MGHRA and CDR2 is YSYEKL. The CDR3 here is CASSNPGTSGAKNIQYF. In DNA, the CDR3 is TGCGCCAGCAGCAACCCAGGGACTAGCGGAGCCAAAAACATTCAGTACTTC.

This chain links TRBV29-1 with TRBJ1-2, with 8 bases lining up with TRBD1. The germline gives CDR1 SQVTM, CDR2 ANQGSEA. The CDR3 has 13 amino acids. The junction had 9 bases not matched to a gene; V was cut back by 2 bases and J by 10 bases. The CDR3 protein is CSVEPQGAIAYTF. In DNA form, the CDR3 reads TGCAGCGTTGAACCTCAGGGGGCGATCGCCTACACCTTC.

V gene TRBV5-1 combines with J gene TRBJ2-5; 11 bases fit TRBD2. With the DNA end fitting TRBJ2-7 better, the J assignment may be wrong. Germline V gene data show CDR1 as SGHRS and CDR2 as YFSETQ. The CDR3 is made up of 16 amino acids. Here the CDR3 reads CASSLSLAGGPYEQYF. The CDR3 DNA is TGCGCCAGCAGCTTGTCTCTAGCGGGAGGTCCCTACGAGCAGTACTTC.

V gene TRBV5-8 combines with J gene TRBJ2-7; 9 nucleotides align to TRBD1. This CDR3 region has 13 residues. The V and J ends lost 4 bases and 9 bases, in that order; junction bases with no gene match: 8. CDR1 and CDR2 (germline): SGHTS, YDEGEE. Here the CDR3 DNA reads TGTGCCAGCAGCCTCACAGGGGGCGGCAGGCAGTACTTC. It encodes CASSLTGGGRQYF.

J is TRBJ2-7 and V is TRBV11-2; a weak D match, TRBD2 (6 bases). Germline lookup yields CDR1 SGHAT and CDR2 FQNNGV. The CDR3 covers 16 residues. Trimming shortened V by 1 base and J by 7 bases, and 20 bases separated the two germline ends. The CDR3 bases are TGTGCCAGCAGCTTAGTAGGCGGGACCCCGCCGGGGGAGCAGTACTTC. Its protein product is CASSLVGGTPPGEQYF.

This clone was seen once. The chain combines TRBV28 with TRBJ2-7, with 7 bases matching TRBD1. The CDR3 sequence is 15 residues long. The V gene end was trimmed by 5 bases and the J gene end by 3 bases; junction bases not matched to a gene: 10. CDR1 and CDR2 from the germline V gene are MDHEN and SYDVKM. CDR3 in amino acids: CASSTYRDRFYEQYF. DNA for the CDR3: TGTGCCAGCAGTACCTACCGGGACAGATTCTACGAGCAGTACTTC. The full variable domain, in which reference TRBV28 and TRBJ2-7 provide the parts outside the CDR3, is DVKVTQSSRYLVKRTGEKVFLECVQDMDHENMFWYRQDPGLGLRLIYFSYDVKMKEKGDIPEGYSVSREKKERFSLILESASTNQTSMYLCASSTYRDRFYEQYFGPGTRLTVT.

This chain connects TRBV18 to TRBJ1-2; 7 bases are shared with TRBD1. Trimming took 1 base from V and 8 from J; bases not matched to a gene: 7. This CDR3 is built from 14 residues. Germline values: CDR1 KGHSH, CDR2 LQKENI. The CDR3 DNA reads TGTGCCAGCTCACCACGGAAGGGGGCTGACGGCTACACCTTC. It codes for CASSPRKGADGYTF.

The gene calls are TRBV6-6 and TRBJ2-7; 8 nucleotides agree with TRBD1. The V gene's germline CDR1 is MNHNY and CDR2 SVGAGI (reference sequence). With V trimmed by 6 bases and J by 0 bases, 4 bases remained unmatched. The CDR3 runs to 14 residues. Here the CDR3 reads CASSLTGGSYEQYF. The CDR3 DNA reads TGTGCCAGCAGCTTAACAGGGGGCTCCTACGAGCAGTACTTC.

The J gene is TRBJ1-2, the V gene TRBV7-8; TRBD1 matches at 11 bases. From germline, CDR1 is SGHVS and CDR2 FQNEAQ. CDR3 length: 18 amino acids. Trimming at V came to 5 bases and at J to 5 bases, leaving 16 bases not matched to a gene. CDR3 protein: CASSPRTGGNLALYGYTF. CDR3 in DNA: TGTGCCAGCAGCCCCAGGACAGGGGGCAACCTAGCCCTTTATGGCTACACCTTC.

The V gene is TRBV20-1, the J gene TRBJ2-7; D not certain. Germline V lookup: CDR1 DFQATT, CDR2 SNEGSKA (reference sequence). The CDR3 is 11 residues long. Between the trimmed V and J ends, which lost 1 base and 6 bases, there was a span of 7 bases. CDR3 sequence: CSARVSGEQYF. CDR3 DNA: TGCAGTGCTAGAGTATCGGGCGAGCAGTACTTC.

V usage is TRBV28 and J usage is TRBJ2-4, with 8 positions matching TRBD1. This CDR3 comprises 14 residues. Germline V gene lookup returns CDR1 MDHEN and CDR2 SYDVKM. Germline trimming cut 5 bases from V and 7 bases from J; bases unmatched to any gene: 7. CDR3 region: CASSEGQDTNIQYF. The CDR3 DNA is TGTGCCAGCAGTGAGGGACAGGACACCAACATTCAGTACTTC.

The CDR3 DNA reads TGTGCCAGCAGTAGGGACAGGGTAAATCAGCCCCAGCATTTT. This gives the protein CASSRDRVNQPQHF. The chain carries TRBV28 and TRBJ1-5, with 9 bases aligning to TRBD1. Germline CDR1 is MDHEN and CDR2 is SYDVKM. With V trimmed by 5 bases and J by 4 bases, 3 bases remained unmatched. There are 14 residues in the CDR3.

The V gene is TRBV4-3, the J gene TRBJ2-2; TRBD1 is a possible D gene (5 bases). The V gene lost 0 bases and the J gene lost 7 bases, with 12 bases spanning the gap. CDR1 is LGHNA, CDR2 YSLEER, per germline. The CDR3 runs to 15 residues. The DNA for the CDR3 is TGCGCCAGCAGCCAAGAAAGACAGCCCGGCGGGGAGCTGTTTTTT. It specifies CASSQERQPGGELFF.

This sequence joins TRBV20-1 and TRBJ2-7, with TRBD2 as a possible D gene (5 bases). V was clipped by 6 bases and J by 4 bases, with 10 bases between them. The CDR3 is made up of 11 amino acids. The germline gives CDR1 DFQATT, CDR2 SNEGSKA (reference sequence). The CDR3 here is CSAWTGYEQYF. The CDR3 DNA reads TGCAGTGCGTGGACTGGGTACGAGCAGTACTTC.

With regard to this clone: The junction does not match germline at one end; this may be a read error. The chain employs TRBV11-2 and TRBJ2-1; TRBD2 aligns across 11 bases. This CDR3 is built from 16 residues. CDR1 and CDR2 from the germline V gene are SGHAT and FQNNGV. The CDR3: CAGSLTSGTVMNEQFF. The DNA of the CDR3 is TGTGCCGGCAGCCTGACTAGCGGGACGGTTATGAATGAGCAGTTCTTC.

The chain couples TRBV6-5 to TRBJ2-1, with D maybe TRBD2 (6 bases). CDR1 is MNHEY, CDR2 SVGAGI, per germline. The CDR3 totals 15 residues. The V end was cut by 2 bases, the J end by 0 bases, with 8 bases between. The CDR3 protein is CASSYGRGSYNEQFF. The CDR3 bases are TGTGCCAGCAGTTACGGGCGGGGCTCCTACAATGAGCAGTTCTTC.

The CDR3 sequence is CASKLAGGSNEQFF. In DNA form, the CDR3 reads TGTGCCAGCAAATTAGCGGGAGGCTCAAATGAGCAGTTCTTC. This sequence joins TRBV6-5 and TRBJ2-1, with TRBD2 matching over 10 bases. The CDR3 contains 14 residues. V lost 7 bases, J lost 7 bases, and 7 bases stayed unmatched. CDR1 is MNHEY, CDR2 SVGAGI, per germline.

The CDR3 bases are TGTGCCAGCAGGCGGGGACAGGTCCGAGAGACCCCTAATGGCTACACCTTC. Amino acid sequence: CASRRGQVRETPNGYTF. The chain recombines TRBV28 with TRBJ1-2; 8 bases line up with TRBD1. The CDR3 covers 17 residues. CDR1 and CDR2 from the germline V gene are MDHEN and SYDVKM. J gave up 6 bases and V 6 bases, and 18 bases lay outside the gene matches.

The chain carries TRBV14 and TRBJ2-5, with 7 bases matching TRBD1. Matching the DNA end better, TRBJ2-7 makes the J call doubtful. CDR3 length: 15 residues. Germline V lookup: CDR1 SGHDN, CDR2 FVKESK. DNA for the CDR3: TGTGCCAGCAGCCACTTGCCGGGACAGTTTTACGAGCAGTACTTC. Translation: CASSHLPGQFYEQYF.

The V call is TRBV30, the J call TRBJ1-6; D remains ambiguous. The V gene lost 0 bases and the J gene lost 7 bases, with 10 bases spanning the gap. This CDR3 is 14 amino acids long. Looked up from germline, CDR1 is GTSNPN and CDR2 is SVGIG (reference sequence). CDR3 coding DNA: TGTGCCTGGAGTGTAAACGCGGGGAATTCACCCCTCCACTTT. Translating it yields CAWSVNAGNSPLHF.

This clone was counted a few times. This chain uses TRBV4-1 with TRBJ2-7, with 9 bases lining up with TRBD2. Germline V CDR1 and CDR2: MGHRA, YSYEKL. V lost 4 bases, J lost 6 bases, and 4 bases stayed unmatched. CDR3 length: 13 residues. In nucleotides, the CDR3 is TGCGCCAGCAGCCGGTTACTAGCGGGCGAGCAGTACTTC. Amino acids: CASSRLLAGEQYF.

V is TRBV5-4 and J is TRBJ1-1, with a weak D call TRBD1 (5 bases). This CDR3 region has 15 residues. From germline, CDR1 is SGHNT and CDR2 YYREEE (reference sequence). Trimming cost V 7 bases and J 1 base, with 17 bases left between them. The chain's CDR3 is CASPGGAGWNTEAFF. DNA for the CDR3: TGTGCCAGCCCCGGTGGGGCAGGGTGGAACACTGAAGCTTTCTTT.